This T cell receptor (beta chain) was observed in a study of blood T cell repertoires in COVID-19. About the study: T cells, B-cell-depleted T cells, or PBMCs provided the cDNA or gDNA that served as material.

Libraries were prepared by immunoSEQ multiplex PCR; TCRdb keeps only in-frame clonotypes and omits some of them. Among approximately 120,000 clones, 84% were seen once, and the ten largest hold 5.5% to 8.5%. This CDR3 spans 14 amino acids. Germline values: CDR1 MGHRA, CDR2 YSYEKL. Trimming cost V 1 base and J 3 bases, with 9 bases left between them. This clonotype was obtained from a woman aged 50 to 60 with acute or convalescent COVID-19. The sequencing sample was made of peripheral blood. The chain couples TRBV4-1 to TRBJ1-2; D is perhaps TRBD1 (5 bases). This chain's CDR3 is CASSQGDSHYGYTF. CDR3 in DNA: TGCGCCAGCAGCCAAGGTGACAGCCACTATGGCTACACCTTC.